The next 27 T cell receptor beta chains were all read from a single sample in a study of CD8 T cells in Susac syndrome. cDNA came from roughly 0.53 to 1 ug RNA primed by random hexamers. TCRdb independently ran MiXCR on the immunoSEQ multiplex PCR reads; one entry per CDR3 protein. Of about 130,000 distinct CDR3 sequences in the sample, about 93% were seen once. The sample was CD8+ T cells from PBMCs. These receptors were collected from a human donor with Susac syndrome.

The chain joins TRBV20-1 to TRBJ2-1; no reliable D call. CDR1 is DFQATT, CDR2 SNEGSKA, per germline (reference sequence). The CDR3 runs 15 residues. Trimming took off 1 base at V and 5 bases at J, with 15 bases between the two ends. CDR3 coding DNA: TGCAGTGCTAGAGGGTACACTCTCGAGCACAATGAGCAGTTCTTC. Its translation: CSARGYTLEHNEQFF.

The CDR3 nucleotides are TGTGCCAGCAGCCAAGAAGGTCAGGGACAGGGGACGAGGGAGCAGTACTTC. Translating it yields CASSQEGQGQGTREQYF. The gene calls are TRBV4-2 and TRBJ2-7; 10 nucleotides agree with TRBD1. Germline-derived CDR1 and CDR2 are LGHNA and YNFKEQ. The length of the CDR3 is 17 residues. With V trimmed by 0 bases and J by 7 bases, 12 bases remained unmatched.

V usage is TRBV9 and J usage is TRBJ2-3; either TRBD1 or TRBD2 may supply D (6 bases each). Per the germline V gene, CDR1 is SGDLS and CDR2 is YYNGEE. Trimming took 0 bases from V and 4 from J, leaving 12 bases between them. CDR3 length equals 15 residues. CDR3 residues: CASSVDGGGADTQYF. In nucleotides, the CDR3 is TGTGCCAGCAGCGTAGACGGGGGCGGTGCAGATACGCAGTATTTT. Filled out from reference TRBV9 and TRBJ2-3, the complete variable domain reads DSGVTQTPKHLITATGQRVTLRCSPRSGDLSVYWYQQSLDQGLQFLIQYYNGEERAKGNILERFSAQQFPDLHSELNLSSLELGDSALYFCASSVDGGGADTQYFGPGTRLTVL.

The J gene is TRBJ2-7, the V gene TRBV20-1; 7 bases agree with TRBD1. With 6 bases clipped from V and 1 base from J, the junction kept 6 bases outside the gene matches. Germline lookup yields CDR1 DFQATT and CDR2 SNEGSKA (reference sequence). There are 13 residues in the CDR3. CDR3 protein: CSATRDSSYEQYF. CDR3 sequence (DNA): TGCAGTGCCACCCGGGACAGTTCCTACGAGCAGTACTTC.

The chain recombines TRBV13 with TRBJ2-2, with 8 nucleotides matching TRBD2. The junction had 6 bases not matched to a gene; V was cut back by 4 bases and J by 2 bases. The CDR3 has 16 amino acids. The germline CDR1 and CDR2 sequences are PRHDT and FYEKMQ (reference sequence). CDR3 DNA sequence: TGTGCCAGCAGCTCTGTCGGGACTAGTAACACCGGGGAGCTGTTTTTT. Translated: CASSSVGTSNTGELFF.

V and J are TRBV27 and TRBJ1-1, with D possibly being TRBD1 (5 bases). The CDR3 extends over 14 amino acids. CDR1 and CDR2 (germline): MNHEY, SMNVEV (reference sequence). V lost 10 bases and J lost 0, with 15 bases in between. The CDR3 nucleotides read TGTGCCACCTACCCGACAGCCATGAACACTGAAGCTTTCTTT. It codes for CATYPTAMNTEAFF.

The chain combines TRBV29-1 with TRBJ1-5; 9 nucleotides line up with TRBD1. V dropped 5 bases and J dropped 3; count of bases not matched to a gene: 8. CDR1 and CDR2 from the germline V gene are SQVTM and ANQGSEA. This CDR3 is built from 15 residues. The CDR3 DNA follows: TGCAGCGTTAGCACCGGGACAGGGAACAATCAGCCCCAGCATTTT. Translated: CSVSTGTGNNQPQHF. Complete variable domain (other parts from reference TRBV29-1 and TRBJ1-5): SAVISQKPSRDICQRGTSLTIQCQVDSQVTMMFWYRQQPGQSLTLIATANQGSEATYESGFVIDKFPISRPNLTFSTLTVSNMSPEDSSIYLCSVSTGTGNNQPQHFGDGTRLSIL.

The gene calls are TRBV7-3 and TRBJ2-7, with 7 bases identical to TRBD1. Germline V gene data show CDR1 as SGHTA and CDR2 as FQGTGA. The V gene end was trimmed by 7 bases and the J gene end by 3 bases; junction bases not matched to a gene: 6. The CDR3 totals 13 residues. CDR3 amino acids: CASMRWDSYEQYF. The CDR3 bases are TGTGCCAGCATGCGATGGGACAGCTACGAGCAGTACTTC.

This chain joins TRBV7-6 and TRBJ2-6; perhaps TRBD1 as D (5 bases). Trimming left V 0 bases short and J 6 bases short, with 12 bases between. CDR1 is SGHVS, CDR2 FNYEAQ, per germline. This CDR3 has 16 residues. The CDR3 nucleotides read TGTGCCAGCAGCTTAGCGCAGGGTACGGTGGCCAACGTCCTGACTTTC. Translated, it gives CASSLAQGTVANVLTF. The complete variable domain, with remaining parts taken from reference TRBV7-6 and TRBJ2-6, reads GAGVSQSPRYKVTKRGQDVALRCDPISGHVSLYWYRQALGQGPEFLTYFNYEAQQDKSGLPNDRFSAERPEGSISTLTIQRTEQRDSAMYRCASSLAQGTVANVLTFGAGSRLTVL.

J is TRBJ2-7 and V is TRBV2, with a possible D match to TRBD2 (6 bases). Germline lookup yields CDR1 SNHLY and CDR2 FYNNEI. Trimming left V 10 bases short and J 3 bases short, with 16 bases between. This CDR3 spans 13 amino acids. CDR3 sequence (DNA): TGTGCCACCCAGGCCGGGGGTTACTACGAGCAGTACTTC. Protein product: CATQAGGYYEQYF.

The chain links TRBV11-2 to TRBJ2-5; 9 nucleotides match TRBD2. J gave up 3 bases and V 1 base, and 6 bases lay outside the gene matches. Germline V lookup: CDR1 SGHAT, CDR2 FQNNGV. CDR3 length equals 16 residues. For the CDR3, the DNA is TGTGCCAGCAGCTTAGGTTTAGCGGGAGAAGAAGAGACCCAGTACTTC. Protein product: CASSLGLAGEEETQYF.

The chain links TRBV4-1 to TRBJ1-1; D might be TRBD1 (6 bases). The CDR3 runs to 15 residues. Trimming stripped 1 base from V and 4 bases from J, with 13 bases between. Germline V gives CDR1 MGHRA, CDR2 YSYEKL. The CDR3 here is CASSQAGARFTEAFF. The CDR3 DNA reads as TGCGCCAGCAGCCAAGCGGGGGCAAGGTTCACTGAAGCTTTCTTT.

J is TRBJ1-2 and V is TRBV5-6; no clear D gene. CDR1 SGHDT and CDR2 YYEEEE come from the germline V gene. V gave up 4 bases and J gave up 2 bases, with 9 bases separating them. The CDR3 contains 13 residues. CDR3 DNA sequence: TGTGCCAGCAGCATAACAGAAAACTATGGCTACACCTTC. It codes for CASSITENYGYTF. The full variable domain, rest sourced from reference TRBV5-6 and TRBJ1-2, is DAGVTQSPTHLIKTRGQQVTLRCSPKSGHDTVSWYQQALGQGPQFIFQYYEEEERQRGNFPDRFSGHQFPNYSSELNVNALLLGDSALYLCASSITENYGYTFGSGTRLTVV.

The chain carries TRBV30 and TRBJ1-2, with 8 bases identical to TRBD1. V lost 7 bases to trimming and J lost 4 bases; unmatched junction nucleotides: 17. Germline assignment: CDR1 GTSNPN and CDR2 SVGIG (reference sequence). The CDR3 is 16 amino acids. The CDR3 DNA sequence: TGTGCCTCCGACTTATATCCGGGACAGGATCGCTATGGCTACACCTTC. Its translation is CASDLYPGQDRYGYTF.

This chain links TRBV12-3 or TRBV12-4 with TRBJ2-5; D not certain. This CDR3 spans 13 amino acids. Trimming removed 3 bases from V and 6 bases from J, with 11 bases in between. This chain's CDR3 is CASSFGARKTQYF. The CDR3, as DNA: TGTGCCAGCAGTTTCGGTGCCAGGAAGACCCAGTACTTC.

This clonotype has just one count. This chain connects TRBV4-3 to TRBJ2-1; D is unclear. This CDR3 region has 16 residues. Trimming removed 1 base from V and 9 bases from J, with 19 bases in between. Germline V CDR1 and CDR2: LGHNA, YSLEER. CDR3 DNA sequence: TGCGCCAGCAGCCAAGTAGGAGACTCCCATCATAGTGAGCAGTTCTTC. Its protein is CASSQVGDSHHSEQFF.

The chain joins TRBV6-5 to TRBJ1-1; unclear D gene. Germline CDR1 MNHEY, CDR2 SVGAGI. The V and J ends lost 2 bases and 4 bases respectively, with 8 bases between them. The CDR3 has 13 residues. CDR3: CASSYRSGTEAFF. The DNA for the CDR3 is TGTGCCAGCAGTTACCGGAGCGGCACTGAAGCTTTCTTT.

The genes are TRBV2 and TRBJ2-5; 13 nucleotides agree with TRBD2. The CDR3 runs to 16 residues. Germline V gene lookup returns CDR1 SNHLY and CDR2 FYNNEI. V gave up 4 bases and J gave up 2 bases; unmatched junction bases: 4. CDR3 region: CASSGGLAGDQETQYF. DNA of the CDR3: TGTGCCAGCAGTGGCGGACTAGCGGGGGATCAAGAGACCCAGTACTTC.

This chain joins TRBV6-5 and TRBJ2-3; 8 bases map to TRBD2. V dropped 2 bases and J dropped 2; count of bases not matched to a gene: 9. The germline V gene encodes CDR1 MNHEY and CDR2 SVGAGI. The length of the CDR3 is 17 residues. The CDR3 nucleotides read TGTGCCAGCAGTTACGTCGGGGGGGGGCCTTTCACAGATACGCAGTATTTT. Translated: CASSYVGGGPFTDTQYF.

The chain combines TRBV7-8 with TRBJ1-2; possible D gene TRBD1, 5 bases. The CDR3 is 13 residues long. Germline lookup yields CDR1 SGHVS and CDR2 FQNEAQ. V lost 5 bases to trimming and J lost 6 bases, with 13 bases between them. The CDR3, as DNA: TGTGCCAGCAGCCAAAGGGGACCCAATGGCTACACCTTC. Its translation: CASSQRGPNGYTF.

The chain joins TRBV14 to TRBJ2-7; D is unclear. The CDR3 is 17 amino acids. Germline assignment: CDR1 SGHDN and CDR2 FVKESK. Trimming took off 0 bases at V and 1 base at J, with 16 bases between the two ends. CDR3 sequence: CASSQDPISSESYEQYF. CDR3 in DNA: TGTGCCAGCAGCCAAGATCCGATTAGTTCCGAGTCCTACGAGCAGTACTTC.

The chain joins TRBV11-2 to TRBJ2-5; D tentatively fits TRBD1 or TRBD2 (5 bases each). V was shortened by 0 bases and J by 5 bases, with 13 bases between the two germline ends. This CDR3 comprises 15 residues. The V gene's germline CDR1 is SGHAT and CDR2 FQNNGV. The CDR3 nucleotides read TGTGCCAGCAGCTTAGACCAGGGCGGGTCGGAGACCCAGTACTTC. This gives the protein CASSLDQGGSETQYF.

This clonotype was counted a single time. The chain has TRBV2 and TRBJ2-1; D uncertain. This CDR3 region has 13 residues. Germline V lookup: CDR1 SNHLY, CDR2 FYNNEI. The V and J ends lost 3 bases and 7 bases respectively, with 10 bases between them. The CDR3 loop reads CASSEQSFNEQFF. Written as DNA, the CDR3 is TGTGCCAGCAGTGAGCAAAGTTTTAATGAGCAGTTCTTC.

V and J are TRBV9 and TRBJ2-7, with TRBD2 matching 11 bases. This CDR3 spans 13 amino acids. The ends lost 3 bases at V and 5 bases at J; junction bases unmatched: 1. Germline V gene sequence: CDR1 SGDLS, CDR2 YYNGEE. The CDR3 here is CASSGLAGNEQYF. The CDR3 DNA follows: TGTGCCAGCAGCGGACTAGCGGGAAACGAGCAGTACTTC. The complete variable domain, with remaining parts taken from reference TRBV9 and TRBJ2-7, reads DSGVTQTPKHLITATGQRVTLRCSPRSGDLSVYWYQQSLDQGLQFLIQYYNGEERAKGNILERFSAQQFPDLHSELNLSSLELGDSALYFCASSGLAGNEQYFGPGTRLTVT.

The V and J genes are TRBV20-1 and TRBJ2-3, with D tentatively TRBD2 (5 bases). The CDR3 sequence is 19 residues long. Trimming removed 0 bases from V and 2 bases from J, with 24 bases in between. Germline V lookup: CDR1 DFQATT, CDR2 SNEGSKA (reference sequence). CDR3 sequence (DNA): TGCAGTGCTAGAGATCAGTCGCTCGGAGGAGATTTACCCACAGATACGCAGTATTTT. As protein: CSARDQSLGGDLPTDTQYF.

The J gene is TRBJ2-7, the V gene TRBV7-9, with TRBD1 as a possible D gene (5 bases). Germline V gives CDR1 SEHNR, CDR2 FQNEAQ (reference sequence). Trimming took 4 bases from V and 0 from J, leaving 10 bases between them. CDR3 size: 14 residues. For the CDR3, the DNA is TGTGCCAGCAGCTCACAGGTGCCCTCCTACGAGCAGTACTTC. Translation: CASSSQVPSYEQYF.

The chain links TRBV9 to TRBJ1-2; TRBD1 might be the D (6 bases). The CDR3 loop spans 14 amino acids. Germline V CDR1 and CDR2: SGDLS, YYNGEE. Deletions cut 0 bases from V and 4 bases from J, with 10 bases between. CDR3 bases: TGTGCCAGCAGCGTAGGTGGGGGCACCTATGGCTACACCTTC. Translated: CASSVGGGTYGYTF.